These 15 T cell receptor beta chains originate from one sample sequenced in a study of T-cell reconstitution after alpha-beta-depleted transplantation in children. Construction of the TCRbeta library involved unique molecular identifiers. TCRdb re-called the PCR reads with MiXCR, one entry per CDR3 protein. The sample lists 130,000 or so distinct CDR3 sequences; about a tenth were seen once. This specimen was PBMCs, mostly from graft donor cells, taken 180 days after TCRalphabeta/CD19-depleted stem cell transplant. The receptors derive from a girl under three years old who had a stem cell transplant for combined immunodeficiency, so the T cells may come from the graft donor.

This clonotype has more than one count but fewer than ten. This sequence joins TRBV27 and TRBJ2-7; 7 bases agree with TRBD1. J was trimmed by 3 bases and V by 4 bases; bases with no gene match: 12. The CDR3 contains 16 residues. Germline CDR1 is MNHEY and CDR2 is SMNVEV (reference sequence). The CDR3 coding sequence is TGTGCCAGCAGTTCACTCGGGACAGCTTGGCTCTACGAGCAGTACTTC. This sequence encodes CASSSLGTAWLYEQYF.

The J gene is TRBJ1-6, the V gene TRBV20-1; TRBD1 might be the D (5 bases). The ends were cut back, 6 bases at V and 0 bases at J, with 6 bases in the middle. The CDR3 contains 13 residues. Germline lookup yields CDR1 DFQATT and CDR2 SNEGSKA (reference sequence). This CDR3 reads CSAGHSYNSPLHF. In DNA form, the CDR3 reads TGCAGTGCCGGACACTCCTATAATTCACCCCTCCACTTT.

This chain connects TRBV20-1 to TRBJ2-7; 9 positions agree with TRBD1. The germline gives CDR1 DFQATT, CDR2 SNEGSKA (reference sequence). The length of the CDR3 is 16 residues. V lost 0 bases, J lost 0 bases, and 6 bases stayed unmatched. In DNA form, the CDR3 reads TGCAGTGCTAGAGATCTTGGGACAGGGAGCTCCTACGAGCAGTACTTC. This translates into CSARDLGTGSSYEQYF.

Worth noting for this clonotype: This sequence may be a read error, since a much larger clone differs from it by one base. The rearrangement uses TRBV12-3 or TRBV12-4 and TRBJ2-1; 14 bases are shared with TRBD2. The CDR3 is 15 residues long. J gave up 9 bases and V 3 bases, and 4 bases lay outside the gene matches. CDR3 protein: CASSLTSGGVSEQFF. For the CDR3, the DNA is TGTGCCAGCAGTTTGACTAGCGGGGGGGTCAGTGAGCAGTTCTTC.

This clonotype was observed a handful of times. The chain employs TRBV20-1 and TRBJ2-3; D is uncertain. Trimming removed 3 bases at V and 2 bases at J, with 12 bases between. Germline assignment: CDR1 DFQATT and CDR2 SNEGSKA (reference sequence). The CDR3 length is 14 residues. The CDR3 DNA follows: TGCAGTGCTAGTAAGGGCCAGGCCACAGATACGCAGTATTTT. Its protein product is CSASKGQATDTQYF.

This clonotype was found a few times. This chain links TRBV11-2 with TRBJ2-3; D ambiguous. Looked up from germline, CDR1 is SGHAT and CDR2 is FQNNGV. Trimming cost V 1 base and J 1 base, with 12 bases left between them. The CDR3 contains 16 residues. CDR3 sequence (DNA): TGTGCCAGCAGCTTAGGCCCACCCCGTGGCACAGATACGCAGTATTTT. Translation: CASSLGPPRGTDTQYF.

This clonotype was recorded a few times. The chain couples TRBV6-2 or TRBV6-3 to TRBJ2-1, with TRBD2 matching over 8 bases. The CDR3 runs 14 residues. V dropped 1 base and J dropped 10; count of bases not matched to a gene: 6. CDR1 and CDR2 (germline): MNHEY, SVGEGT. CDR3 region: CASSYWGLVSEQFF. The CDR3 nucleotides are TGTGCCAGCAGTTACTGGGGACTAGTCTCCGAGCAGTTCTTC.

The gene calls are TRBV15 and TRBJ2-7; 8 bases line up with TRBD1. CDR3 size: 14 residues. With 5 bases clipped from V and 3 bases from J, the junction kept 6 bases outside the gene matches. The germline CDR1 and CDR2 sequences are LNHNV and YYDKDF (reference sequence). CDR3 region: CATSARGPRYEQYF. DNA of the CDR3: TGTGCCACCAGCGCCAGGGGGCCCCGCTACGAGCAGTACTTC.

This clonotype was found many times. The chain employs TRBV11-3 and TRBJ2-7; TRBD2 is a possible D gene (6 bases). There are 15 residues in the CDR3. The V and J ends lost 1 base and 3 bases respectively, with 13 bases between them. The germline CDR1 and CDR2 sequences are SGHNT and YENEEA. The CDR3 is CASSLGGGKVYEQYF. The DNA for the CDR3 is TGTGCCAGCAGCTTAGGGGGCGGGAAGGTCTACGAGCAGTACTTC.

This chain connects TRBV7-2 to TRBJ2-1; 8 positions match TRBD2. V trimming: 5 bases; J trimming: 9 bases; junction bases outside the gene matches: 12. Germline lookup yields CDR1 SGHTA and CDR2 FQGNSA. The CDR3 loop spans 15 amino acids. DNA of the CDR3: TGTGCCAGCAGCCCTCAGCGGGAGATCATAGGTGAGCAGTTCTTC. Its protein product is CASSPQREIIGEQFF.

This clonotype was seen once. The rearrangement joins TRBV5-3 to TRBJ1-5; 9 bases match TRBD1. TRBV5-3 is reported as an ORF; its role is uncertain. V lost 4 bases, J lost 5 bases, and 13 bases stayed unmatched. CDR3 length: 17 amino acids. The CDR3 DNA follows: TGTGCCAGAAGCCCCGGGACAGGGTGCCTTCTGGATCAGCCCCAGCATTTT. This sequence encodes CARSPGTGCLLDQPQHF.

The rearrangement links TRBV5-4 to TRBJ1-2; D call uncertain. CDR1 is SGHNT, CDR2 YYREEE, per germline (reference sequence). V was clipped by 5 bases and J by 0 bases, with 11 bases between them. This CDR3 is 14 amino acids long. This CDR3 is CASRRAATNYGYTF. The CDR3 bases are TGTGCCAGCAGAAGGGCAGCAACTAACTATGGCTACACCTTC.

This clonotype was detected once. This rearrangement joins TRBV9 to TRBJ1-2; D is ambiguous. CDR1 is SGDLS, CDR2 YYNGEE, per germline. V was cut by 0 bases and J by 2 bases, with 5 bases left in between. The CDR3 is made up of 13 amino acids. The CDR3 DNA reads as TGTGCCAGCAGCGTAGAACAGAACTATGGCTACACCTTC. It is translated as CASSVEQNYGYTF.

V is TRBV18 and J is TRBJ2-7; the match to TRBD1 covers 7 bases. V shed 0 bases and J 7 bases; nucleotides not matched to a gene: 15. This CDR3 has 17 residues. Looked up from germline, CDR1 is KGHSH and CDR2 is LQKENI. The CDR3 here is CASSPPRPGQHPGEQYF. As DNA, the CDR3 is TGTGCCAGCTCACCACCCAGGCCGGGACAGCACCCTGGAGAGCAGTACTTC.

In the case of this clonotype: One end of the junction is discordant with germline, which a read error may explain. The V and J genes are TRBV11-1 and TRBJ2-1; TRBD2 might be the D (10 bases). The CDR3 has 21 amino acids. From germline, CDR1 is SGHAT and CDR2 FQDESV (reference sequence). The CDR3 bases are TGTGCCAGCAGCTTCTTCGGGGACAGGGACACCCTAGCGGGAGAGTACAGTGAGCAGTTCTTC. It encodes CASSFFGDRDTLAGEYSEQFF.